The sequence of this TCR beta chain was determined in a study of cytomegalovirus exposure and HLA in healthy donors. Whole-study findings and limits: Later analysis demonstrated an association between a missense DCLRE1C variant and TCR beta V- and J-gene trimming. TCR beta V segments were, for the most part, productive about 87% or about 30% of the time in an earlier analysis. In a later analysis, parvovirus B19, influenza, CMV and Epstein-Barr virus appeared linked to several top co-occurrence clusters. An analysis that came later showed most CMV-associated TCR beta chains appearing HLA-restricted.

Amplification used 60 Vbeta primers and 13 Jbeta primers. Profiling relied on immunoSEQ multiplex PCR, and the TCRdb table lists in-frame clones only, not all of them. The table has roughly 140,000 clones, about four fifths seen once. Turning to this clone: What it binds is not known.

Trimming removed 0 bases at V and 5 bases at J, with 16 bases between. CDR1 and CDR2 (germline): LGHNA, YNFKEQ. There are 16 residues in the CDR3. The receptor was isolated from a woman between 40 and 55 years old in good health and CMV-seropositive. The chain combines TRBV4-2 with TRBJ2-5; D is perhaps TRBD2 (7 bases). What was sequenced was PBMCs. The CDR3 is CASSQEGWGGKETQYF. DNA of the CDR3: TGTGCCAGCAGCCAAGAAGGGTGGGGGGGCAAGGAGACCCAGTACTTC.